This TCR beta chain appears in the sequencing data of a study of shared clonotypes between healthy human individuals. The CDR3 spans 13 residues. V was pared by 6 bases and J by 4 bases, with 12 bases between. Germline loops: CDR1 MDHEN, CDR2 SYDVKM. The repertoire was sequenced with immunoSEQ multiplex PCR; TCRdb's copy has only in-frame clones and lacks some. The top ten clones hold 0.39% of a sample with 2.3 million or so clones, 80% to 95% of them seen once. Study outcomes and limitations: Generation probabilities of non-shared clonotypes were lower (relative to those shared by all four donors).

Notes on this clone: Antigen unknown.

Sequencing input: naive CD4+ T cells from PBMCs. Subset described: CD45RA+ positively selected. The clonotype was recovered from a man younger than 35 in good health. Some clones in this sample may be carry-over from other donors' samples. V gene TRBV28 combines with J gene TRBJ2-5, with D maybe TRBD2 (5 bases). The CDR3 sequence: CASSMGGGETQYF. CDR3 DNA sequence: TGTGCCAGCAGCATGGGCGGAGGAGAGACCCAGTACTTC.